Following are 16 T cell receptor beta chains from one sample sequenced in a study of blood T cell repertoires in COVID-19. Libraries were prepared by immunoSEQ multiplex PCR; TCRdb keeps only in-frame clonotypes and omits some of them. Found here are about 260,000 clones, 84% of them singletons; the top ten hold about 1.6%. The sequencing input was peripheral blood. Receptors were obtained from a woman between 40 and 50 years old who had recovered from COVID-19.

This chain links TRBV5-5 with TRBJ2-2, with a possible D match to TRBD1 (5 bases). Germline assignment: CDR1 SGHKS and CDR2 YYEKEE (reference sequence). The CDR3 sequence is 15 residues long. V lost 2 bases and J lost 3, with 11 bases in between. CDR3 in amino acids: CASSLATGDTGELFF. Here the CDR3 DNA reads TGTGCCAGCAGCTTAGCAACAGGAGACACCGGGGAGCTGTTTTTT.

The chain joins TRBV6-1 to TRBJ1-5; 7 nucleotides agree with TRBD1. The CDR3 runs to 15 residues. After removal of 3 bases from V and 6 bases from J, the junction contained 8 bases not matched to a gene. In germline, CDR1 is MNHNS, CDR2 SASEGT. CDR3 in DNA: TGTGCCAGCAGTGACGACAGGGAAGTTGGTCAGCCCCAGCATTTT. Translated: CASSDDREVGQPQHF.

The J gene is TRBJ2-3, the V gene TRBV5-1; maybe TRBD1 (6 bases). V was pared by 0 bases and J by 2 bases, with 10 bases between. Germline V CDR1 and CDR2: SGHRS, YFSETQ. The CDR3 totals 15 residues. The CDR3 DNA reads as TGCGCCAGCAGCTTGGTGGGACACCACACAGATACGCAGTATTTT. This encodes CASSLVGHHTDTQYF.

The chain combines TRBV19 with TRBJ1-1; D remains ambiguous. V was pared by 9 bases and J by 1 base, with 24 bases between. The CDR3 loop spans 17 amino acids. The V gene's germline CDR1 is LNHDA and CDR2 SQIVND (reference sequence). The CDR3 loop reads CASHRGRVGRPNTEAFF. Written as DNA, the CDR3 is TGTGCCAGCCACCGAGGGAGGGTAGGGAGACCGAACACTGAAGCTTTCTTT.

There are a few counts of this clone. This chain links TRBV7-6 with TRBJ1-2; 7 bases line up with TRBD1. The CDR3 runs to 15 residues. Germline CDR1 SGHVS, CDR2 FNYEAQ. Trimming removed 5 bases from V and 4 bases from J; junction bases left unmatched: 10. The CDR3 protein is CASSPRDSGPYGYTF. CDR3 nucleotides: TGTGCCAGCAGCCCCAGGGACAGCGGTCCCTATGGCTACACCTTC.

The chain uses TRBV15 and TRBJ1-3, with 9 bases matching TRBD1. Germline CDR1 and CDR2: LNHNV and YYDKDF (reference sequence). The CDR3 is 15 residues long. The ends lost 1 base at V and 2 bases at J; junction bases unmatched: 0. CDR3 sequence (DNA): TGTGCCACCAGCAGAGGACAGGGGGCTGGAAACACCATATATTTT. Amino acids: CATSRGQGAGNTIYF. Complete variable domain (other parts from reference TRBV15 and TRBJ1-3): DAMVIQNPRYQVTQFGKPVTLSCSQTLNHNVMYWYQQKSSQAPKLLFHYYDKDFNNEADTPDNFQSRRPNTSFCFLDIRSPGLGDTAMYLCATSRGQGAGNTIYFGEGSWLTVV.

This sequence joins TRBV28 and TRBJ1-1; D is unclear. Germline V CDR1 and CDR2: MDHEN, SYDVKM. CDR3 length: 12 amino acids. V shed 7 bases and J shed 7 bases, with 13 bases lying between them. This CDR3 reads CASTPRRGEAFF. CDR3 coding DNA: TGTGCCAGCACCCCTCGGCGGGGTGAAGCTTTCTTT.

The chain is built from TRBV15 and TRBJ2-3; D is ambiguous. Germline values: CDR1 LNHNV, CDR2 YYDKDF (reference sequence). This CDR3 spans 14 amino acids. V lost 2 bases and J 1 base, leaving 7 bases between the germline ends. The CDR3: CATSRRRGTDTQYF. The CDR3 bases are TGTGCCACCAGCAGACGACGGGGCACAGATACGCAGTATTTT.

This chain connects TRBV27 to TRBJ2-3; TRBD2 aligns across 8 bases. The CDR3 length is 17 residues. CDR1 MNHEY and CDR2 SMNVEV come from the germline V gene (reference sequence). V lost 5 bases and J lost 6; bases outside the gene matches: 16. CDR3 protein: CASSPLRLSGGGDTQYF. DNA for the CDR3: TGTGCCAGCAGTCCCCTGAGACTCAGCGGGGGAGGGGATACGCAGTATTTT.

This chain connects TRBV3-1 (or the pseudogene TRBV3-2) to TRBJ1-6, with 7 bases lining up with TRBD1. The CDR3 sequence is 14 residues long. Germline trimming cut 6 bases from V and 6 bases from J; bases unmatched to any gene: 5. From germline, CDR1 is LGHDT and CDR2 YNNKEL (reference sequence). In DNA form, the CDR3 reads TGTGCCAGCAGGGACAGGTCTAGTAATTCACCCCTCCACTTT. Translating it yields CASRDRSSNSPLHF.

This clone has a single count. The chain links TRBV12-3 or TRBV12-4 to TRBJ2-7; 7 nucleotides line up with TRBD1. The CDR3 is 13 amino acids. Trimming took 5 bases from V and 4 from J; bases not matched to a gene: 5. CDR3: CASSRRDRYEQYF. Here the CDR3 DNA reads TGTGCCAGCAGTCGCCGGGACAGATACGAGCAGTACTTC.

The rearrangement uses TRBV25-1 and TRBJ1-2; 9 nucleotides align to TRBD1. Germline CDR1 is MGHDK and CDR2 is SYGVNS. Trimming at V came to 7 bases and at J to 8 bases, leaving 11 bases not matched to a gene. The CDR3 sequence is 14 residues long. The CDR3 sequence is CASNSDRGINGYTF. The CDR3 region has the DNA TGTGCCAGCAATTCGGACAGGGGAATCAACGGCTACACCTTC.

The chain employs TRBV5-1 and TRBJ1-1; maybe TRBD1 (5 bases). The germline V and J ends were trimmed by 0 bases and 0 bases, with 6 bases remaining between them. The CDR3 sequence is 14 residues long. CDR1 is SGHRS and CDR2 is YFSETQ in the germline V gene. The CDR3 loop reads CASSLAGMNTEAFF. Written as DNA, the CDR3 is TGCGCCAGCAGCTTGGCAGGGATGAACACTGAAGCTTTCTTT.

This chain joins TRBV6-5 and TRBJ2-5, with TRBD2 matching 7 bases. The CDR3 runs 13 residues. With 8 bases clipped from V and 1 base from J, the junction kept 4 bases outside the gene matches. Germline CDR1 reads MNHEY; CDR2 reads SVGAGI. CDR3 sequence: CASGPGGQETQYF. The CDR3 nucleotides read TGTGCCAGCGGCCCGGGGGGCCAAGAGACCCAGTACTTC.

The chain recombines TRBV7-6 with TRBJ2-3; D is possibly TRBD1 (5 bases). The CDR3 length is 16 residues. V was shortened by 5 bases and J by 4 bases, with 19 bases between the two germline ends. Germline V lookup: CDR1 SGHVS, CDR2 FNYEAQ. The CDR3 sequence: CASSHSGPWGPDTQYF. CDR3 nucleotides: TGTGCCAGCAGCCATTCGGGCCCCTGGGGCCCAGATACGCAGTATTTT. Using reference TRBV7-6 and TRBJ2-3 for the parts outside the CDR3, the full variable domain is GAGVSQSPRYKVTKRGQDVALRCDPISGHVSLYWYRQALGQGPEFLTYFNYEAQQDKSGLPNDRFSAERPEGSISTLTIQRTEQRDSAMYRCASSHSGPWGPDTQYFGPGTRLTVL.

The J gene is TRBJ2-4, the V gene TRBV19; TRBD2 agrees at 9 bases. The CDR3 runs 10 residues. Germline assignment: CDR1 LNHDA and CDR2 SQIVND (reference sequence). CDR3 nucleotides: TGTGCAGCGGGGGGATACATTCAGTACTTC. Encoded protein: CAAGGYIQYF.